These T cell receptor beta chains were read from a single sample in a study of patients and donors after allogeneic stem cell transplantation. TCRdb re-analysed the RT-PCR reads in MiXCR, keeping a single row per CDR3 protein. The sample has about 960,000 distinct CDR3 sequences; over 15% are singletons. Sequenced input: blood, either unsorted or a sorted T cell fraction (not recorded which). These receptors all stem from a human donor who was either an allogeneic HSCT recipient or a stem cell or donor lymphocyte infusion donor (not recorded which). It is not recorded whose cells these are; they may come from a transplant donor. CDR3s leave out the opening cysteine and the closing phenylalanine or tryptophan. A D gene is named only where the DNA matches it firmly.

cdr3_aa: ASGPDRQNQPQH
d_call: NA
v_call: TRBV12-5

cdr3_aa: SARDLQGATDTQY
d_call: TRBD1
v_call: TRBV20-1

cdr3_aa: ASSFLTLGNNEKLF
d_call: NA
v_call: TRBV6-1

cdr3_aa: ASSPRGPSTDTQY
d_call: NA
v_call: TRBV12-3/TRBV12-4

cdr3_aa: ASSSGTADTQY
d_call: TRBD1
v_call: TRBV12-3/TRBV12-4

cdr3_aa: ASSLDREPQH
d_call: NA
v_call: TRBV5-1

cdr3_aa: ASSLGRGTNQPQH
d_call: TRBD1
v_call: TRBV12-3/TRBV12-4

cdr3_aa: ASSLEGRVGEQY
d_call: NA
v_call: TRBV11-2

cdr3_aa: ASSFRGGSSYEQY
d_call: TRBD2
v_call: TRBV7-9

cdr3_aa: ASSWDSLEVLSYT
d_call: TRBD1
v_call: TRBV5-6

cdr3_aa: ASSLNRAAEQY
d_call: NA
v_call: TRBV5-6

cdr3_aa: ASSPWTGTLNTEAF
d_call: NA
v_call: TRBV9

cdr3_aa: ASSQGQGNGYT
d_call: NA
v_call: TRBV14

cdr3_aa: ASSPLGTGNHEQY
d_call: TRBD1
v_call: TRBV5-6

cdr3_aa: ATSRDRDPYNEQF
d_call: TRBD1
v_call: TRBV15

cdr3_aa: ASSRRRGLAVRNEQF
d_call: TRBD2
v_call: TRBV3-1

cdr3_aa: ASSRSGGEVDTQY
d_call: TRBD2
v_call: TRBV5-1

cdr3_aa: ASSFEGQGVWNEQF
d_call: TRBD1
v_call: TRBV13

cdr3_aa: ASREGGYEQY
d_call: NA
v_call: TRBV2

cdr3_aa: ASSATSGPASTDTQY
d_call: TRBD2
v_call: TRBV9

cdr3_aa: ASSQEGPGSSYNEQF
d_call: NA
v_call: TRBV4-1

cdr3_aa: ASSYDSGSGNTIY
d_call: NA
v_call: TRBV5-1

cdr3_aa: ASSQKVGTGYGYT
d_call: TRBD1
v_call: TRBV3-1

cdr3_aa: ASSSDRFGGGYT
d_call: NA
v_call: TRBV11-2

cdr3_aa: ASIYRTTSYGYT
d_call: NA
v_call: TRBV6-2/TRBV6-3

cdr3_aa: SARGGAYEQY
d_call: NA
v_call: TRBV20-1

cdr3_aa: ASSYAPPRPRDEQF
d_call: NA
v_call: TRBV6-5

cdr3_aa: ASSSLQAFSNQPQH
d_call: NA
v_call: TRBV5-6

cdr3_aa: ASSVKGTVDYEQY
d_call: TRBD1
v_call: TRBV4-1

cdr3_aa: ASSLVAGFRTPLH
d_call: NA
v_call: TRBV27

cdr3_aa: ASSGRTVDYYGYT
d_call: NA
v_call: TRBV4-2

cdr3_aa: ASSSTLGGQGGTEAF
d_call: TRBD1
v_call: TRBV6-5

cdr3_aa: ASSQELPSGGSDPSSYNEQF
d_call: TRBD2
v_call: TRBV3-1

cdr3_aa: ASSQDGNLYSGANVLT
d_call: NA
v_call: TRBV14

cdr3_aa: ASTPLGSFNTGELF
d_call: NA
v_call: TRBV12-3/TRBV12-4

cdr3_aa: ASSLTGTSGRAVGTDTQY
d_call: TRBD2
v_call: TRBV12-3/TRBV12-4

cdr3_aa: ASNPRDNYNEQF
d_call: NA
v_call: TRBV6-1

cdr3_aa: ASSVRRDGLAEQY
d_call: NA
v_call: TRBV6-1

cdr3_aa: ASSESGTEQF
d_call: NA
v_call: TRBV12-3/TRBV12-4

cdr3_aa: SARVSGSSQRTQY
d_call: TRBD2
v_call: TRBV20-1

cdr3_aa: ASSPGTGADGELF
d_call: TRBD1
v_call: TRBV7-8

cdr3_aa: ASSQDAVNTEAF
d_call: NA
v_call: TRBV3-1

cdr3_aa: ASSLGTGDSTDTQY
d_call: TRBD1
v_call: TRBV5-1

cdr3_aa: SVSTSGTSNEQF
d_call: TRBD2
v_call: TRBV29-1

cdr3_aa: ASSQEATRSSYNEQF
d_call: NA
v_call: TRBV3-1

cdr3_aa: ASSLGVETNQPQH
d_call: NA
v_call: TRBV27

cdr3_aa: SARDLGRSTGELF
d_call: NA
v_call: TRBV20-1

cdr3_aa: ASSRRAGQPQH
d_call: NA
v_call: TRBV6-1

cdr3_aa: ASSQVTSNTEAF
d_call: NA
v_call: TRBV4-1

cdr3_aa: ASSFGGRSEQY
d_call: NA
v_call: TRBV27